These T cell receptor beta chains were read from a single sample in a study of CXCR3-negative and CXCR3-positive naive CD8 T cells. TCRdb reprocessed the 5' RACE reads, keeping one entry per CDR3 protein, no DNA. The sample has tens of thousands of distinct CDR3 sequences. The source material was naive CXCR3- CD8+ T cells from blood. Receptor source: a human donor in good health. Some clones in this sample may be carry-over from other donors' samples. Both conserved end residues are part of each CDR3. Part of the rows lack a size; the others show once, few, many or a class for expanded clones.

j_call: TRBJ2-1
clone_size: -
cdr3_length: 18
v_call: TRBV4-3
cdr3_aa: CASSQEGLAGVPVNEQFF

j_call: TRBJ1-3
clone_size: -
cdr3_length: 13
v_call: TRBV20-1
cdr3_aa: CSAGDSTPNTIYF

j_call: TRBJ2-7
clone_size: -
cdr3_length: 12
v_call: TRBV7-9
cdr3_aa: CASSPGGAEQYF

j_call: TRBJ2-7
clone_size: -
cdr3_length: 12
v_call: TRBV20-1
cdr3_aa: CSARDEVYEQYF

j_call: TRBJ1-1
clone_size: -
cdr3_length: 13
v_call: TRBV28
cdr3_aa: CASSSTESTEAFF

j_call: TRBJ2-5
clone_size: -
cdr3_length: 15
v_call: TRBV28
cdr3_aa: CASSAGQGGGETQYF

j_call: TRBJ2-1
clone_size: -
cdr3_length: 17
v_call: TRBV6-5
cdr3_aa: CASSSPGVLAGDNEQFF

j_call: TRBJ2-1
clone_size: -
cdr3_length: 13
v_call: TRBV19
cdr3_aa: CASSGQTYNEQFF

j_call: TRBJ1-5
clone_size: -
cdr3_length: 15
v_call: TRBV21-1
cdr3_aa: CARINRGLCNQPQHF

j_call: TRBJ2-7
clone_size: -
cdr3_length: 11
v_call: TRBV10-2
cdr3_aa: CASSYSGEQYF

j_call: TRBJ1-3
clone_size: -
cdr3_length: 15
v_call: TRBV11-2
cdr3_aa: CASSWDVSSGNTIYF

j_call: TRBJ1-2
clone_size: -
cdr3_length: 12
v_call: TRBV7-6
cdr3_aa: CASSPEAGGYTF

j_call: TRBJ2-7
clone_size: -
cdr3_length: 15
v_call: TRBV4-1
cdr3_aa: CASSLLAGGNYEQYF

j_call: TRBJ1-1
clone_size: -
cdr3_length: 14
v_call: TRBV14
cdr3_aa: CASSHAGRDTEAFF

j_call: TRBJ2-1
clone_size: -
cdr3_length: 11
v_call: TRBV29-1
cdr3_aa: CSVEEGGTEVF

j_call: TRBJ1-1
clone_size: -
cdr3_length: 15
v_call: TRBV25-1
cdr3_aa: CASSEIAGLNTEAFF

j_call: TRBJ1-5
clone_size: -
cdr3_length: 12
v_call: TRBV19
cdr3_aa: CAGGQGFQPQHF

j_call: TRBJ2-3
clone_size: -
cdr3_length: 15
v_call: TRBV19
cdr3_aa: CASSIGVTSTDTQYF

j_call: TRBJ1-2
clone_size: -
cdr3_length: 12
v_call: TRBV29-1
cdr3_aa: CSVLLEDYGYTF

j_call: TRBJ2-5
clone_size: -
cdr3_length: 15
v_call: TRBV6-1
cdr3_aa: CASSFGQGAGETQYF

j_call: TRBJ2-1
clone_size: -
cdr3_length: 17
v_call: TRBV5-6
cdr3_aa: CASTARDRGYSYNEQFF

j_call: TRBJ2-7
clone_size: -
cdr3_length: 13
v_call: TRBV12-3/TRBV12-4
cdr3_aa: CASSLGLASKQYF

j_call: TRBJ2-7
clone_size: -
cdr3_length: 14
v_call: TRBV13
cdr3_aa: CASSLPSAGSEQYF

j_call: TRBJ2-5
clone_size: -
cdr3_length: 14
v_call: TRBV12-3/TRBV12-4
cdr3_aa: CASSLYRVEETQYF

j_call: TRBJ2-2
clone_size: -
cdr3_length: 16
v_call: TRBV12-3/TRBV12-4
cdr3_aa: CASSFREGANTGELFF

j_call: TRBJ2-7
clone_size: -
cdr3_length: 14
v_call: TRBV12-3/TRBV12-4
cdr3_aa: CASTPSGILGEQYF

j_call: TRBJ1-2
clone_size: -
cdr3_length: 12
v_call: TRBV29-1
cdr3_aa: CSVELGAYGYTF

j_call: TRBJ1-1
clone_size: -
cdr3_length: 16
v_call: TRBV12-2
cdr3_aa: CASRLASTAYDPEAFF

j_call: TRBJ2-5
clone_size: -
cdr3_length: 15
v_call: TRBV9
cdr3_aa: CASSPGVLARETQYF

j_call: TRBJ1-4
clone_size: -
cdr3_length: 15
v_call: TRBV28
cdr3_aa: CASSPADATNEKLFF

j_call: TRBJ2-1
clone_size: -
cdr3_length: 16
v_call: TRBV29-1
cdr3_aa: CSVEDRRVSSYNEQFF

j_call: TRBJ2-5
clone_size: -
cdr3_length: 16
v_call: TRBV29-1
cdr3_aa: CSVEGVLAGAQETQYF

j_call: TRBJ1-5
clone_size: -
cdr3_length: 14
v_call: TRBV12-3/TRBV12-4
cdr3_aa: CASSLVTGNQPQHF

j_call: TRBJ1-2
clone_size: -
cdr3_length: 15
v_call: TRBV5-1
cdr3_aa: CASSLVVDTPYGYTF

j_call: TRBJ1-2
clone_size: -
cdr3_length: 12
v_call: TRBV30
cdr3_aa: CAWRGPFYGYTF

j_call: TRBJ2-7
clone_size: -
cdr3_length: 12
v_call: TRBV29-1
cdr3_aa: CSATGTAYEQYF

j_call: TRBJ2-1
clone_size: -
cdr3_length: 13
v_call: TRBV11-2
cdr3_aa: CASSFMSWDEQFF

j_call: TRBJ2-7
clone_size: -
cdr3_length: 12
v_call: TRBV6-5
cdr3_aa: CASSPTSNEQYF

j_call: TRBJ2-7
clone_size: -
cdr3_length: 16
v_call: TRBV14
cdr3_aa: CASSHLLAGGSYEQYF

j_call: TRBJ2-5
clone_size: -
cdr3_length: 16
v_call: TRBV12-3/TRBV12-4
cdr3_aa: CASSPAGTTGEETQYF

j_call: TRBJ2-3
clone_size: -
cdr3_length: 15
v_call: TRBV29-1
cdr3_aa: CSVDERGAYTDTQYF

j_call: TRBJ2-2
clone_size: -
cdr3_length: 14
v_call: TRBV29-1
cdr3_aa: CSVDAGRDTGELFF

j_call: TRBJ1-1
clone_size: -
cdr3_length: 16
v_call: TRBV5-1
cdr3_aa: CASSLGFGERDTEAFF

j_call: TRBJ1-2
clone_size: -
cdr3_length: 16
v_call: TRBV9
cdr3_aa: CASSVDSQGAVYGYTF

j_call: TRBJ2-7
clone_size: -
cdr3_length: 16
v_call: TRBV5-1
cdr3_aa: CASSVTSGGFSYEQYF

j_call: TRBJ2-6
clone_size: -
cdr3_length: 17
v_call: TRBV28
cdr3_aa: CASCTGTGGSGANVLTF

j_call: TRBJ2-2
clone_size: -
cdr3_length: 11
v_call: TRBV6-5
cdr3_aa: CASGGTGELFF

j_call: TRBJ2-3
clone_size: medium-sized
cdr3_length: 16
v_call: TRBV6-1
cdr3_aa: CASSEDLYGSADTQYF

j_call: TRBJ2-3
clone_size: -
cdr3_length: 14
v_call: TRBV3-1
cdr3_aa: CASSQMAESDTQYF

j_call: TRBJ2-1
clone_size: -
cdr3_length: 20
v_call: TRBV7-8
cdr3_aa: CASSLNKMTSVANSYNEQFF

j_call: TRBJ2-1
clone_size: -
cdr3_length: 15
v_call: TRBV7-3
cdr3_aa: CASSSAGGGYNEQFF

j_call: TRBJ2-2
clone_size: -
cdr3_length: 13
v_call: TRBV29-1
cdr3_aa: CSVESGNTGELFF

j_call: TRBJ1-1
clone_size: -
cdr3_length: 15
v_call: TRBV20-1
cdr3_aa: CSARDRYRSNTEAFF

j_call: TRBJ2-7
clone_size: -
cdr3_length: 13
v_call: TRBV7-6
cdr3_aa: CASSLGGEGEQYF

j_call: TRBJ2-5
clone_size: -
cdr3_length: 12
v_call: TRBV29-1
cdr3_aa: CSVDVEDETQYF

j_call: TRBJ1-6
clone_size: -
cdr3_length: 15
v_call: TRBV28
cdr3_aa: CASSLGTGNISPLHF

j_call: TRBJ2-1
clone_size: -
cdr3_length: 14
v_call: TRBV20-1
cdr3_aa: CSALGQANYNEQFF

j_call: TRBJ1-2
clone_size: -
cdr3_length: 14
v_call: TRBV29-1
cdr3_aa: CSALVGTGVDGYTF

j_call: TRBJ2-3
clone_size: -
cdr3_length: 19
v_call: TRBV29-1
cdr3_aa: CSTTPPRDGYHSSTDTQYF

j_call: TRBJ2-5
clone_size: -
cdr3_length: 15
v_call: TRBV7-9
cdr3_aa: CASSIGFRLQETQYF